Below, 4 T cell receptor beta chains from the same sample are listed, as sequenced in a study of human T cells and chemical hapten exposure. TCRdb redid the calling of the RACE reads with MiXCR, one entry per CDR3 protein. The table shows about 39,000 distinct CDR3 sequences, with roughly 12% occurring only once. The time point: pre-sensitization, week 0. As for treatment: therapeutic diphenylcyclopropenone sensitization with weekly scalp DPC. The sample here was whole blood, taken in connection with sensitization to the hapten diphenylcyclopropenone (DPC). These receptors all stem from a woman in her twenties or thirties with alopecia areata. Some clones in this sample may be carry-over from other donors' samples.

This clonotype occurred a few times. The chain combines TRBV2 with TRBJ2-1; 14 bases are a match to TRBD2. CDR1 and CDR2 from the germline V gene are SNHLY and FYNNEI. The CDR3 is 18 residues long. J lost 0 bases, V lost 2 bases, and 3 bases had no gene match. The CDR3 loop is CASSELGLAGVSYNEQFF. The CDR3 region has the DNA TGTGCCAGCAGTGAACTGGGACTAGCGGGAGTCTCCTACAATGAGCAGTTCTTC.

Ten or more counts support this clonotype. The V and J genes are TRBV20-1 and TRBJ1-2; D possibly corresponds to TRBD1 (6 bases). The germline CDR1 and CDR2 sequences are DFQATT and SNEGSKA (reference sequence). With 5 bases removed from V and 6 bases from J, the gap between germline ends came to 16 bases. The CDR3 runs to 13 residues. Here the CDR3 DNA reads TGCAGTGCTCCTAGGACAGAACGGGATGGCTACACCTTC. Residues: CSAPRTERDGYTF.

The table lists this clonotype with a few counts. The CDR3: CSVSRTPRETQYF. The CDR3 nucleotides read TGCAGCGTTTCCCGGACACCGCGGGAGACCCAGTACTTC. The V call is TRBV29-1, the J call TRBJ2-5; possibly TRBD1 for D (5 bases). Trimming shortened V by 5 bases and J by 5 bases, and 15 bases separated the two germline ends. Germline CDR1 reads SQVTM; CDR2 reads ANQGSEA. The CDR3 length is 13 residues.

This clonotype appeared a few times. This chain links TRBV20-1 with TRBJ1-1, with TRBD1 matching 7 bases. V gave up 6 bases and J gave up 0 bases; unmatched junction bases: 13. Germline V CDR1 and CDR2: DFQATT, SNEGSKA (reference sequence). This CDR3 is 16 amino acids long. The CDR3 nucleotides read TGCAGTGCGACCTCAACAGGGGTGGGGATGAACACTGAAGCTTTCTTT. This codes for CSATSTGVGMNTEAFF.